The 28 T cell receptor beta chains listed next were all sequenced from one sample in a study of T-cell memory formation after mild COVID-19. From the 5' RACE reads, TCRdb called clonotypes with MiXCR, one entry per CDR3 protein. The sample contains 140,000 or so distinct CDR3 sequences, roughly a fifth of which appear only once. Sequencing was performed on PBMCs or a T cell subset sorted from them (not recorded which). The receptor set was obtained from an adult woman who had mild COVID-19 (a few samples of this study predate the infection). Cell type and time point are not known.

This clonotype was observed many times. The rearrangement links TRBV20-1 to TRBJ2-7; perhaps TRBD2 as D (6 bases). Germline assignment: CDR1 DFQATT and CDR2 SNEGSKA (reference sequence). The CDR3 has 15 amino acids. Between the trimmed V and J ends, which lost 5 bases and 0 bases, there was a span of 17 bases. This CDR3 is CSAPPAGSYSYEQYF. In DNA, the CDR3 is TGCAGTGCTCCCCCGGCGGGATCATACTCCTACGAGCAGTACTTC.

This clonotype was counted between two and nine times. CDR3 DNA sequence: TGTGCCAGCAGCTTTACTAGCGGGGGCACCGGGGAGCTGTTTTTT. Its translation is CASSFTSGGTGELFF. This rearrangement joins TRBV13 to TRBJ2-2, with TRBD2 matching 11 bases. Germline V gives CDR1 PRHDT, CDR2 FYEKMQ (reference sequence). Losses at the gene ends were 3 bases for V and 4 bases for J; bases not matched to a gene: 1. The CDR3 consists of 15 residues.

A remark on this clonotype: The missing conserved phenylalanine or tryptophan at the end of this CDR3 makes a read error likely. It is unclear where the CDR3 begins or ends on the DNA, so no DNA is shown, and the CDR3 is as TCRdb lists it. The gene calls are TRBV2 and TRBJ2-7; the table's D call TRBD2 went unverified against the DNA. Per the germline V gene, CDR1 is SNHLY and CDR2 is FYNNEI. The length of the CDR3 is 11 amino acids, counting both ends. This CDR3 reads CASSTGLAGDL.

The rearrangement links TRBV20-1 to TRBJ2-2; either TRBD1 or TRBD2 may supply D (5 bases each). Trimming removed 3 bases at V and 4 bases at J, with 18 bases between. Looked up from germline, CDR1 is DFQATT and CDR2 is SNEGSKA (reference sequence). The CDR3 sequence is 16 residues long. The CDR3 DNA reads as TGCAGTGCTAGCGATTCCGGGACCCCTAGCACCGGGGAGCTGTTTTTT. It encodes CSASDSGTPSTGELFF.

The rearrangement links TRBV7-3 to TRBJ2-2, with 10 bases aligning to TRBD2. The CDR3 consists of 16 residues. From germline, CDR1 is SGHTA and CDR2 FQGTGA. The V segment lost 4 bases and the J segment 2 bases; nucleotides outside the gene matches: 4. The CDR3 DNA is TGTGCCAGCAGCTCCGCTAGCGGGGGAAACACCGGGGAGCTGTTTTTT. Residues: CASSSASGGNTGELFF.

The chain uses TRBV5-1 and TRBJ2-1; tentatively, D is TRBD1 (6 bases). V dropped 9 bases and J dropped 1 base, with 17 bases sitting between them. Germline assignment: CDR1 SGHRS and CDR2 YFSETQ. The CDR3 is 15 residues long. CDR3 in amino acids: CATQTGQGSYNEQFF. The CDR3 nucleotides read TGCGCCACCCAGACAGGCCAGGGGTCCTACAATGAGCAGTTCTTC. Variable domain in full (rest from reference TRBV5-1 and TRBJ2-1): KAGVTQTPRYLIKTRGQQVTLSCSPISGHRSVSWYQQTPGQGLQFLFEYFSETQRNKGNFPGRFSGRQFSNSRSEMNVSTLELGDSALYLCATQTGQGSYNEQFFGPGTRLTVL.

The chain joins TRBV12-3 or TRBV12-4 to TRBJ1-4; D not resolved. Trimming shortened V by 7 bases and J by 8 bases, and 14 bases separated the two germline ends. This CDR3 spans 13 amino acids. The CDR3 bases are TGTGCCAGCAAGGTGGAGTTACAGGAAAAACTGTTTTTT. Protein product: CASKVELQEKLFF.

This clonotype occurred a few times. The chain is built from TRBV12-3 or TRBV12-4 and TRBJ2-7; D gene ambiguous. The CDR3 spans 11 residues. V lost 5 bases, J lost 3 bases, and 5 bases lay in between. CDR3 in DNA: TGTGCCAGCAGTGCCCTCTACGAGCAGTACTTC. This codes for CASSALYEQYF.

This clonotype is a singleton in its sample. This sequence joins TRBV7-8 and TRBJ1-2; TRBD1 is a possible D gene (5 bases). The CDR3 loop spans 15 amino acids. V was cut by 1 base and J by 1 base, with 10 bases left in between. The germline V gene encodes CDR1 SGHVS and CDR2 FQNEAQ. CDR3 in DNA: TGTGCCAGCAGCTTAGGGGGGATTAATAACTATGGCTACACCTTC. It codes for CASSLGGINNYGYTF.

The chain recombines TRBV6-5 with TRBJ2-1; 9 bases match TRBD2. Trimming took 6 bases from V and 8 from J; bases not matched to a gene: 8. Germline V gene data show CDR1 as MNHEY and CDR2 as SVGAGI. The CDR3 covers 14 residues. This chain's CDR3 is CASSGLARTHEQFF. The CDR3 DNA is TGTGCCAGCAGCGGACTAGCGAGGACCCATGAGCAGTTCTTC.

The chain uses TRBV11-2 and TRBJ2-5; D unclear. Germline lookup yields CDR1 SGHAT and CDR2 FQNNGV. The CDR3 consists of 15 residues. V was shortened by 4 bases and J by 0 bases, with 12 bases between the two germline ends. CDR3 bases: TGTGCCAGCAGCTCACTTCTTAGGTACCAAGAGACCCAGTACTTC. The encoded protein is CASSSLLRYQETQYF.

This clonotype was recorded at least ten times. The rearrangement joins TRBV10-3 to TRBJ2-3; perhaps TRBD2 as D (5 bases). The CDR3 is 13 residues long. Trimming removed 5 bases from V and 3 bases from J, with 9 bases in between. Germline V gene data show CDR1 as ENHRY and CDR2 as SYGVKD. CDR3 region: CAISPTMTDTQYF. DNA for the CDR3: TGTGCCATCAGTCCGACTATGACAGATACGCAGTATTTT.

This clonotype appeared many times. This chain uses TRBV28 with TRBJ2-1; weak D call: TRBD2 (5 bases). V was trimmed by 4 bases and J by 7 bases, leaving 26 bases between them. Germline V lookup: CDR1 MDHEN, CDR2 SYDVKM. The CDR3 spans 18 residues. CDR3 loop: CASSSLTSTPGGRNEQFF. CDR3 DNA: TGTGCCAGCAGTTCGTTGACTTCGACCCCCGGAGGAAGGAATGAGCAGTTCTTC.

This clonotype was detected only a few times. The chain employs TRBV7-9 and TRBJ2-3; the D gene is possibly TRBD2 (5 bases). Germline CDR1 SEHNR, CDR2 FQNEAQ (reference sequence). CDR3 size: 12 residues. Between the trimmed V and J ends, which lost 1 base and 9 bases, there was a span of 8 bases. This chain's CDR3 is CASSLELDTQYF. The CDR3 nucleotides read TGTGCCAGCAGCTTAGAACTAGACACGCAGTATTTT.

The chain employs TRBV5-5 and TRBJ1-2; TRBD1 aligns across 8 bases. The CDR3 is made up of 13 amino acids. J lost 4 bases, V lost 3 bases, and 2 bases had no gene match. The germline gives CDR1 SGHKS, CDR2 YYEKEE (reference sequence). This CDR3 is CASSSQGVYGYTF. The CDR3 DNA sequence: TGTGCCAGCAGCTCACAGGGGGTCTATGGCTACACCTTC.

The chain uses TRBV4-2 and TRBJ1-2, with D possibly being TRBD1 (5 bases). CDR1 and CDR2 from the germline V gene are LGHNA and YNFKEQ. Trimming left V 4 bases short and J 0 bases short, with 9 bases between. This CDR3 contains 14 residues. The CDR3 loop reads CASSPDTPNYGYTF. CDR3 nucleotide sequence: TGTGCCAGCAGCCCGGACACCCCTAACTATGGCTACACCTTC.

This clonotype was detected a few times. This chain joins TRBV9 and TRBJ2-1; perhaps TRBD2 as D (6 bases). V was trimmed by 4 bases and J by 7 bases, leaving 12 bases between them. There are 13 residues in the CDR3. Per germline, CDR1 SGDLS and CDR2 YYNGEE. This CDR3 reads CASSSRRGNEQFF. DNA of the CDR3: TGTGCCAGCAGCTCCCGTCGGGGGAATGAGCAGTTCTTC. The full variable domain, its missing parts supplied by reference TRBV9 and TRBJ2-1, is DSGVTQTPKHLITATGQRVTLRCSPRSGDLSVYWYQQSLDQGLQFLIQYYNGEERAKGNILERFSAQQFPDLHSELNLSSLELGDSALYFCASSSRRGNEQFFGPGTRLTVL.

This chain connects TRBV7-3 to TRBJ2-3, with D possibly TRBD2 on 5 matching bases. This CDR3 has 13 amino acids. Germline CDR1 reads SGHTA; CDR2 reads FQGTGA. Trimming left V 2 bases short and J 6 bases short, with 9 bases between. The CDR3 protein is CASSLLASDTQYF. The CDR3 DNA reads TGTGCCAGCAGCTTATTAGCGTCCGATACGCAGTATTTT.

J is TRBJ2-1 and V is TRBV7-3; weak D call: TRBD2 (5 bases). The CDR3 has 14 residues. CDR1 is SGHTA, CDR2 FQGTGA, per germline. V gave up 3 bases and J gave up 6 bases, with 12 bases separating them. CDR3 coding DNA: TGTGCCAGCAGCTTTACCCTAGCTGCCAATGAGCAGTTCTTC. This translates into CASSFTLAANEQFF.

This sequence joins TRBV7-9 and TRBJ2-3, with 14 bases fitting TRBD2. J gave up 7 bases and V 5 bases, and 8 bases lay outside the gene matches. Per germline, CDR1 SEHNR and CDR2 FQNEAQ (reference sequence). This CDR3 is built from 16 residues. CDR3 nucleotides: TGTGCCAGCAGCCTGGGACTAGCGGGAGAAGGTTATACGCAGTATTTT. This sequence encodes CASSLGLAGEGYTQYF.

This chain connects TRBV12-3 or TRBV12-4 to TRBJ1-2, with a weak D call TRBD1 (6 bases). The CDR3 totals 14 residues. The V and J ends lost 6 bases and 7 bases respectively, with 18 bases between them. This chain's CDR3 is CASSLGGGAGGYTF. CDR3 DNA: TGTGCCAGCAGCCTAGGGGGAGGGGCTGGTGGCTACACCTTC.

This clonotype was seen more than once but under ten times. This chain links TRBV7-9 with TRBJ2-7; TRBD2 matches at 9 bases. With 0 bases clipped from V and 4 bases from J, the junction kept 4 bases outside the gene matches. Germline V gives CDR1 SEHNR, CDR2 FQNEAQ (reference sequence). The CDR3 is 15 amino acids. This chain's CDR3 is CASSLAAGGPYEQYF. CDR3 in DNA: TGTGCCAGCAGCTTAGCCGCGGGAGGGCCGTACGAGCAGTACTTC.

CDR3 coding DNA: TGTGCCAGCAGCCTCACCGAGGCCGACGGGGAGCTGTTTTTT. Amino acid sequence: CASSLTEADGELFF. The rearrangement joins TRBV4-2 to TRBJ2-2; D is unresolved. The CDR3 totals 14 residues. Trimming stripped 4 bases from V and 7 bases from J, with 13 bases between. CDR1 is LGHNA and CDR2 is YNFKEQ in the germline V gene.

This clonotype appeared a single time. The chain carries TRBV3-1 and TRBJ1-1, with D uncertain. Germline lookup yields CDR1 LGHDT and CDR2 YNNKEL (reference sequence). The CDR3 is 12 amino acids. V lost 0 bases and J 10 bases, leaving 9 bases between the germline ends. CDR3 residues: CASSQEGYAAFF. CDR3 sequence (DNA): TGTGCCAGCAGCCAAGAAGGTTACGCAGCTTTCTTT. Together with reference TRBV3-1 and TRBJ1-1, the CDR3 gives the full variable domain: DTAVSQTPKYLVTQMGNDKSIKCEQNLGHDTMYWYKQDSKKFLKIMFSYNNKELIINETVPNRFSPKSPDKAHLNLHINSLELGDSAVYFCASSQEGYAAFFGQGTRLTVV.

The genes are TRBV18 and TRBJ2-5, with D perhaps TRBD1 or TRBD2 (7 bases each). Germline lookup yields CDR1 KGHSH and CDR2 LQKENI. This CDR3 has 14 residues. V lost 3 bases, J lost 3 bases, and 11 bases lay in between. The CDR3 spells CASSPTGTKETQYF. CDR3 in DNA: TGTGCCAGCTCACCGACAGGGACTAAAGAGACCCAGTACTTC.

The sample holds a few counts of this clonotype. This chain links TRBV5-1 with TRBJ2-6, with 7 bases that match TRBD1. Germline loops: CDR1 SGHRS, CDR2 YFSETQ. The J segment lost 0 bases and the V segment lost 5 bases, leaving 5 bases of the junction unmatched. The CDR3 is made up of 16 amino acids. CDR3 in amino acids: CASSRDSSSGANVLTF. CDR3 in DNA: TGCGCCAGCAGTCGGGACAGCAGCTCTGGGGCCAACGTCCTGACTTTC.

The chain links TRBV6-5 to TRBJ1-2; unclear D gene. The CDR3 extends over 14 amino acids. Germline CDR1 reads MNHEY; CDR2 reads SVGAGI. The V and J ends lost 2 bases and 4 bases respectively, with 11 bases between them. CDR3 nucleotides: TGTGCCAGCAGTTACCTTAGCGCAAGCTATGGCTACACCTTC. It encodes CASSYLSASYGYTF.

This clonotype has just a few counts. This rearrangement joins TRBV20-1 to TRBJ1-5, with D hard to call. The germline V and J ends were trimmed by 1 base and 1 base, with 5 bases remaining between them. The CDR3 is made up of 13 amino acids. Germline V gives CDR1 DFQATT, CDR2 SNEGSKA (reference sequence). The CDR3: CSARVASNQPQHF. The CDR3 DNA reads TGCAGTGCTAGAGTGGCAAGCAATCAGCCCCAGCATTTT.